A single sample is the source of the 11 T cell receptor beta chains below, sequenced in a study of blood T cells in healthy people across ages. A second PCR, run for roughly 7 to 11 cycles, used a sample-barcoded 5' primer plus a J-beta primer mix. TCRdb processed the 5' RACE reads anew with MiXCR; each CDR3 protein has one entry. The data contain fewer than 950,000 distinct CDR3 sequences, around 36% of them singletons. Sequencing used blood. The receptors here all came from a man aged 18 to 29 in good health.

This clonotype was picked up many times. This rearrangement joins TRBV7-2 to TRBJ2-5; D gene ambiguous. V dropped 1 base and J dropped 4 bases, with 4 bases sitting between them. Per germline, CDR1 SGHTA and CDR2 FQGNSA. This CDR3 contains 12 residues. CDR3 sequence reads: CASSLDRETQYF. CDR3 coding DNA: TGTGCCAGCAGCTTAGATCGAGAGACCCAGTACTTC.

Of note for this clonotype: A junction end diverges from the germline sequence, so it may reflect a read error. The gene calls are TRBV10-3 and TRBJ2-7; the D call may be TRBD1 or TRBD2 (5 bases each). The germline V gene encodes CDR1 ENHRY and CDR2 SYGVKD. CDR3 size: 16 residues. This CDR3 reads CAISETSGTGSYDQYF. The CDR3 bases are TGTGCCATCAGTGAGACTTCCGGGACGGGCTCCTACGACCAGTACTTC.

Notes on this clonotype: This clone may be a read error of a much larger clone one base away. The chain recombines TRBV20-1 with TRBJ2-1, with no clear D. The V end lost 1 base, the J end lost 3 bases, and 19 bases lay between the germline ends. The CDR3 has 17 residues. Germline assignment: CDR1 DFQATT and CDR2 SNEGSKA (reference sequence). The CDR3 nucleotides read TGCAGTGCTAGAGTTCACCGGGCGGCCAGCTTCTACAATGAGCAGTTCTTC. Its protein is CSARVHRAASFYNEQFF.

The CDR3 loop is CASSQIPGPRELFF. The CDR3 coding sequence is TGTGCCAGCAGCCAAATCCCGGGCCCCCGGGAGCTGTTTTTT. The chain is built from TRBV5-5 and TRBJ2-2; D not resolved. Trimming pared 4 bases from V and 9 bases from J, leaving 16 bases between. This CDR3 is 14 amino acids long. Germline CDR1 and CDR2: SGHKS and YYEKEE (reference sequence).

V usage is TRBV6-5 and J usage is TRBJ2-1; D call uncertain. The ends were cut back, 6 bases at V and 12 bases at J, with 15 bases in the middle. The germline gives CDR1 MNHEY, CDR2 SVGAGI. This CDR3 is 12 amino acids long. CDR3 in amino acids: CASSQPPLGQFF. In nucleotides, the CDR3 is TGTGCCAGCAGCCAGCCCCCTTTGGGGCAGTTCTTC.

The chain combines TRBV25-1 with TRBJ2-4, with TRBD1 matching over 8 bases. TRBJ2-7 matches the DNA end more closely, so the J call is doubtful. CDR3 length equals 14 residues. Germline-derived CDR1 and CDR2 are MGHDK and SYGVNS. The CDR3 spells CASSDQDRAYEQYF. The CDR3 DNA reads TGTGCCAGCAGTGACCAGGACAGGGCGTACGAGCAGTACTTC.

The genes are TRBV7-2 and TRBJ2-7; D is perhaps TRBD2 (5 bases). Germline V lookup: CDR1 SGHTA, CDR2 FQGNSA. The CDR3 runs to 17 residues. V was pared by 1 base and J by 0 bases, with 16 bases between. The CDR3 loop reads CASSLEMGDSFSYEQYF. The CDR3 region has the DNA TGTGCCAGCAGCTTAGAAATGGGAGATTCCTTCTCCTACGAGCAGTACTTC.

This clonotype showed up just a few times. This rearrangement joins TRBV7-2 to TRBJ1-1; D is unclear. The CDR3 is 11 residues long. V dropped 0 bases and J dropped 6 bases, with 2 bases sitting between them. From germline, CDR1 is SGHTA and CDR2 FQGNSA. DNA for the CDR3: TGTGCCAGCAGCTTAGCAGCTGAAGCTTTCTTT. The encoded protein is CASSLAAEAFF.

On this clonotype itself: One junction end disagrees with the germline gene, perhaps due to a read error. This rearrangement joins TRBV5-1 to TRBJ2-4; 7 bases map to TRBD1. The tail of the sequence fits TRBJ2-7 better, so the J call may be wrong. From germline, CDR1 is SGHRS and CDR2 YFSETQ. This CDR3 spans 15 amino acids. This CDR3 reads CASSVRQGSSDEQYF. Here the CDR3 DNA reads TGCGCCAGCAGCGTGCGACAGGGAAGCTCCGACGAGCAGTACTTC.

This clonotype was seen only a few times. CDR3 in DNA: TGTGCCAGCTCACCCCGGACAGGGGGCGCGGGCAATCAGCCCCAGCATTTT. Its translation is CASSPRTGGAGNQPQHF. The chain recombines TRBV18 with TRBJ1-5; TRBD1 aligns across 11 bases. Germline V gives CDR1 KGHSH, CDR2 LQKENI. The CDR3 has 17 amino acids. V was pared by 3 bases and J by 2 bases, with 6 bases of the junction left unmatched.

In the case of this clonotype: The conserved phenylalanine or tryptophan normally closing the CDR3 is absent here, so this likely arose from a read error. The rearrangement links TRBV6-2 or TRBV6-3 to TRBJ2-5, with a weak D call TRBD1 (6 bases). This CDR3 comprises 13 residues. Trimming removed 6 bases from V and 11 bases from J, with 19 bases in between. Per the germline V gene, CDR1 is MNHEY and CDR2 is SVGEGT. DNA for the CDR3: TGTGCCAGCAGACCTAGACAGGTTAATGAGCAGTACTTA. Translating gives CASRPRQVNEQYL.